This passage covers 25 T cell receptor beta chains from one sample sequenced in a study of T cells in Graves' hyperthyroidism and ophthalmopathy. Amplified TCR beta CDR3 regions derived from RNA transcripts. HTBI primers were used for first-round RT-PCR of the TCR CDR3. TCRdb recomputed calls from the multiplex PCR reads with MiXCR, one row per CDR3 protein. Among about 96,000 distinct CDR3 sequences listed, around 52% were seen once. What was sequenced was blood. These receptors all stem from a woman aged 40 to 50 with Graves' hyperthyroidism.

The genes are TRBV5-5 and TRBJ2-3, with D maybe TRBD1 (5 bases). The CDR3 is made up of 14 amino acids. Trimming shortened V by 3 bases and J by 2 bases, and 10 bases separated the two germline ends. CDR1 is SGHKS and CDR2 is YYEKEE in the germline V gene (reference sequence). The CDR3 DNA is TGTGCCAGCAGCTACGGCAGGGACACAGATACGCAGTATTTT. The encoded protein is CASSYGRDTDTQYF.

The gene calls are TRBV2 and TRBJ2-2; D ambiguous. The CDR3 contains 16 residues. Per the germline V gene, CDR1 is SNHLY and CDR2 is FYNNEI. Trimming cost V 3 bases and J 0 bases, with 11 bases left between them. The CDR3 DNA is TGTGCCAGCAGTGAGGTACACGCAACGAACACCGGGGAGCTGTTTTTT. The encoded protein is CASSEVHATNTGELFF.

This clonotype has more than one count but fewer than ten. A much larger clone differs by one base, so this may be a read error. V usage is TRBV20-1 and J usage is TRBJ1-1; D gene uncertain. Trimming left V 1 base short and J 2 bases short, with 11 bases between. Germline assignment: CDR1 DFQATT and CDR2 SNEGSKA (reference sequence). The CDR3 is 14 residues long. The CDR3 DNA sequence: TGCAGTGCTAGAGGGACCCCGGAAAACACTGAAGCTTTCTTT. Protein: CSARGTPENTEAFF.

The rearrangement uses TRBV11-2 and TRBJ1-2; TRBD1 matches at 7 bases. CDR1 SGHAT and CDR2 FQNNGV come from the germline V gene. Unmatched junction bases numbered 8, after V lost 3 bases and J lost 4 bases. The CDR3 has 15 amino acids. The CDR3 DNA reads as TGTGCCAGCAGCTTCATCGGACAGGAGCTCTATGGCTACACCTTC. As protein: CASSFIGQELYGYTF.

Here the CDR3 reads CASSLVGQGLYF. CDR3 coding DNA: TGCGCCAGCAGCTTGGTAGGACAGGGGCTGTACTTC. This sequence joins TRBV5-1 and TRBJ2-7; TRBD1 aligns across 9 bases. The length of the CDR3 is 12 residues. Germline CDR1 and CDR2: SGHRS and YFSETQ. V lost 0 bases, J lost 12 bases, and 4 bases stayed unmatched.

This clonotype was recorded at least ten times. The V call is TRBV14, the J call TRBJ2-5, with D perhaps matching TRBD2 (5 bases). This CDR3 contains 14 residues. Germline V gene data show CDR1 as SGHDN and CDR2 as FVKESK. Trimming cost V 2 bases and J 8 bases, with 15 bases left between them. The chain's CDR3 is CASSQRGDSATQYF. The CDR3 DNA sequence: TGTGCCAGCAGCCAACGGGGTGATTCCGCCACCCAGTACTTC.

This clonotype was recorded many times. The chain carries TRBV5-1 and TRBJ2-3, with TRBD1 matching over 8 bases. The CDR3 runs 15 residues. V lost 4 bases to trimming and J lost 5 bases; unmatched junction nucleotides: 9. Germline loops: CDR1 SGHRS, CDR2 YFSETQ. CDR3 bases: TGCGCCAGCAGCGACGGGACAGGACGGGAAGATACGCAGTATTTT. As protein: CASSDGTGREDTQYF.

This clonotype was found many times. V gene TRBV20-1 combines with J gene TRBJ2-7, with 9 bases lining up with TRBD2. V dropped 1 base and J dropped 7; count of bases not matched to a gene: 8. Germline V gene data show CDR1 as DFQATT and CDR2 as SNEGSKA (reference sequence). The CDR3 totals 14 residues. As DNA, the CDR3 is TGCAGTGCTAGAGGCGCGGGAGGGCCGGGAGAGCAGTACTTC. Its translation: CSARGAGGPGEQYF.

This clonotype was detected ten times or more. The rearrangement uses TRBV5-4 and TRBJ2-2; 10 bases fit TRBD2. The germline CDR1 and CDR2 sequences are SGHNT and YYREEE (reference sequence). J lost 4 bases, V lost 1 base, and 4 bases had no gene match. The CDR3 has 16 amino acids. CDR3 DNA: TGTGCCAGCAGCTTGCGCCTAGCGGGAGTCACCGGGGAGCTGTTTTTT. Encoded protein: CASSLRLAGVTGELFF.

A word on this clonotype: A much larger clonotype is one base distant, so this may be a read error. Written as DNA, the CDR3 is TGTGCCAGCAGCCCCTCATATGGAGGGGGGCTTAGCAATCAGCCCCAGCATTTT. Translating gives CASSPSYGGGLSNQPQHF. This sequence joins TRBV7-9 and TRBJ1-5; TRBD1 might be the D (6 bases). CDR1 SEHNR and CDR2 FQNEAQ come from the germline V gene (reference sequence). The V end was cut by 5 bases, the J end by 0 bases, with 20 bases between. CDR3 size: 18 residues.

CDR3 sequence: CASNTGTGLNTIYF. The CDR3 region has the DNA TGTGCCAGTAACACCGGGACAGGGCTCAACACCATATATTTT. V usage is TRBV19 and J usage is TRBJ1-3; 9 bases align to TRBD1. This CDR3 region has 14 residues. The germline CDR1 and CDR2 sequences are LNHDA and SQIVND (reference sequence). The ends lost 7 bases at V and 7 bases at J; junction bases unmatched: 8. The full variable domain, its missing parts supplied by reference TRBV19 and TRBJ1-3, is DGGITQSPKYLFRKEGQNVTLSCEQNLNHDAMYWYRQDPGQGLRLIYYSQIVNDFQKGDIAEGYSVSREKKESFPLTVTSAQKNPTAFYLCASNTGTGLNTIYFGEGSWLTVV.

This clonotype was seen many times. The chain joins TRBV7-3 to TRBJ2-5, with 7 bases that match TRBD1. This CDR3 is 13 amino acids long. Trimming removed 4 bases from V and 4 bases from J; junction bases left unmatched: 3. The germline V gene encodes CDR1 SGHTA and CDR2 FQGTGA. CDR3 sequence (DNA): TGTGCCAGCAGCTACAGGGGAAGAGAGACCCAGTACTTC. Residues: CASSYRGRETQYF.

Ten or more counts support this clonotype. The chain couples TRBV9 to TRBJ2-6; no clear D. V lost 0 bases and J 4 bases, leaving 8 bases between the germline ends. The CDR3 runs 15 residues. Per the germline V gene, CDR1 is SGDLS and CDR2 is YYNGEE. The CDR3 nucleotides are TGTGCCAGCAGCGTAGGGACGCTCGGGGCCAACGTCCTGACTTTC. Its protein is CASSVGTLGANVLTF.

Note on this clonotype: A much larger clone is a single base away; this may be a read error. The rearrangement uses TRBV29-1 and TRBJ1-2; 10 bases fit TRBD1. The V gene's germline CDR1 is SQVTM and CDR2 ANQGSEA. This CDR3 comprises 11 residues. V shed 7 bases and J 8 bases; nucleotides not matched to a gene: 4. The DNA of the CDR3 is TGCAGCGGGGGACAGGGGATCGGCTACACCTTC. Its translation: CSGGQGIGYTF. The full variable domain, in which reference TRBV29-1 and TRBJ1-2 provide the parts outside the CDR3, is SAVISQKPSRDICQRGTSLTIQCQVDSQVTMMFWYRQQPGQSLTLIATANQGSEATYESGFVIDKFPISRPNLTFSTLTVSNMSPEDSSIYLCSGGQGIGYTFGSGTRLTVV.

At least ten counts were recorded for this clonotype. This chain connects TRBV14 to TRBJ1-2; perhaps TRBD1 as D (5 bases). The CDR3 runs 14 residues. Trimming pared 4 bases from V and 12 bases from J, leaving 21 bases between. From germline, CDR1 is SGHDN and CDR2 FVKESK. The CDR3 loop reads CASSRQSLVEGHTF. The CDR3, as DNA: TGTGCCAGCAGCCGACAGTCCCTGGTGGAAGGCCACACCTTC.

At least ten counts were recorded for this clonotype. At one end, the junction sequence differs from germline, possibly due to a read error. The chain recombines TRBV2 with TRBJ2-7, with TRBD2 identical over 11 bases. In germline, CDR1 is SNHLY, CDR2 FYNNEI. The CDR3 covers 18 residues. The CDR3 sequence is CASKETLAGGWVSYKQYF. CDR3 in DNA: TGTGCCAGCAAAGAAACGCTAGCGGGAGGATGGGTTTCCTACAAGCAGTACTTC.

The chain employs TRBV4-2 and TRBJ2-7; D is undetermined. The V gene's germline CDR1 is LGHNA and CDR2 YNFKEQ. The length of the CDR3 is 16 residues. V lost 3 bases and J 4 bases, leaving 19 bases between the germline ends. CDR3 DNA sequence: TGTGCCAGCAGCCAGTCACTATCCCCATTCCCTTACGAGCAGTACTTC. This gives the protein CASSQSLSPFPYEQYF.

This clonotype was detected ten times or more. The chain combines TRBV15 with TRBJ1-5; 8 bases are a match to TRBD1. Trimming at V came to 5 bases and at J to 7 bases, leaving 13 bases not matched to a gene. The CDR3 extends over 16 amino acids. Germline V gives CDR1 LNHNV, CDR2 YYDKDF (reference sequence). Written as DNA, the CDR3 is TGTGCCACCAGCCCTCAAGCGACAGGGGCAGGACAGCCCCAGCATTTT. This codes for CATSPQATGAGQPQHF.

To note about this clonotype: The junction differs from germline at one of its ends, possibly a read error. The CDR3 sequence is CASSREAAGTNYGYTF. CDR3 DNA: TGCGCCAGCAGCCGAGAAGCTGCCGGGACCAACTATGGCTACACCTTC. V usage is TRBV7-2 and J usage is TRBJ1-2; tentatively, D is TRBD1 (5 bases). Germline lookup yields CDR1 SGHTA and CDR2 FQGNSA. The CDR3 length is 16 residues. Complete variable domain (other parts from reference TRBV7-2 and TRBJ1-2): GAGVSQSPSNKVTEKGKDVELRCDPISGHTALYWYRQSLGQGLEFLIYFQGNSAPDKSGLPSDRFSAERTGGSVSTLTIQRTQQEDSAVYLCASSREAAGTNYGYTFGSGTRLTVV.

This sequence joins TRBV3-1 and TRBJ1-2; D is uncertain. Germline CDR1 is LGHDT and CDR2 is YNNKEL (reference sequence). Trimming stripped 1 base from V and 3 bases from J, with 18 bases between. This CDR3 has 17 residues. The CDR3 DNA sequence: TGTGCCAGCAGCCAAGGCAGTTTGCTGGAGGGTTACTATGGCTACACCTTC. Encoded protein: CASSQGSLLEGYYGYTF.

This clonotype has more than one count but fewer than ten. The chain combines TRBV7-9 with TRBJ2-6, with D possibly TRBD2 on 6 matching bases. Germline CDR1 is SEHNR and CDR2 is FQNEAQ (reference sequence). V lost 1 base, J lost 4 bases, and 11 bases lay in between. CDR3 length: 16 amino acids. CDR3 in amino acids: CASSLGGGSGANVLTF. The DNA of the CDR3 is TGTGCCAGCAGCTTAGGTGGGGGGTCCGGGGCCAACGTCCTGACTTTC.

This clonotype turned up a few times. The rearrangement joins TRBV12-3 or TRBV12-4 to TRBJ2-5; no firm D call. The CDR3 extends over 13 amino acids. Trimming pared 0 bases from V and 4 bases from J, leaving 6 bases between. The CDR3 coding sequence is TGTGCCAGCAGTTTAGCGGGTTCAGAGACCCAGTACTTC. Its translation: CASSLAGSETQYF.

V is TRBV25-1 and J is TRBJ1-2; tentative D call: TRBD1 (5 bases). CDR1 MGHDK and CDR2 SYGVNS come from the germline V gene. The length of the CDR3 is 14 residues. The V end was cut by 7 bases, the J end by 0 bases, with 12 bases between. The CDR3 coding sequence is TGTGCCAGCAAAGACAGCTATGCTAACTATGGCTACACCTTC. Encoded protein: CASKDSYANYGYTF.

This clonotype was recorded a few times. This rearrangement joins TRBV7-2 to TRBJ2-7; TRBD2 matches 12 bases. The CDR3 covers 16 residues. Trimming removed 1 base from V and 3 bases from J; junction bases left unmatched: 4. Germline CDR1 reads SGHTA; CDR2 reads FQGNSA. This CDR3 is CASSLGLAGEFYEQYF. The CDR3 DNA reads as TGTGCCAGCAGCTTAGGACTAGCGGGAGAATTCTACGAGCAGTACTTC. Variable domain in full (rest from reference TRBV7-2 and TRBJ2-7): GAGVSQSPSNKVTEKGKDVELRCDPISGHTALYWYRQSLGQGLEFLIYFQGNSAPDKSGLPSDRFSAERTGGSVSTLTIQRTQQEDSAVYLCASSLGLAGEFYEQYFGPGTRLTVT.

The chain links TRBV2 to TRBJ1-4; 10 bases align to TRBD1. This CDR3 has 15 amino acids. Germline CDR1 SNHLY, CDR2 FYNNEI. The V gene end was trimmed by 7 bases and the J gene end by 8 bases; junction bases not matched to a gene: 10. The CDR3 here is CASTLDRGRQEKLFF. The CDR3, as DNA: TGTGCCAGCACCCTCGACAGGGGGCGCCAGGAAAAACTGTTTTTT.